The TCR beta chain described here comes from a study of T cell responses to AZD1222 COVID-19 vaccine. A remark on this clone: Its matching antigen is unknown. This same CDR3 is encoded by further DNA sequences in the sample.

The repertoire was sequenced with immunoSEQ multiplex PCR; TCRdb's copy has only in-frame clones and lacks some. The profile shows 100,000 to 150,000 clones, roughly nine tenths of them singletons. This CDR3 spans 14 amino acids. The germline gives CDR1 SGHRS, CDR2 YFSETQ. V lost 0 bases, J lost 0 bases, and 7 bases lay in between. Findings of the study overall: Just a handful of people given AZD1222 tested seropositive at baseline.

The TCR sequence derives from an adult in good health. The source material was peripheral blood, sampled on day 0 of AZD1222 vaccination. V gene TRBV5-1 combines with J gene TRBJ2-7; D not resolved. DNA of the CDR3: TGCGCCAGCAGCTTGGATGGGATCTCCTACGAGCAGTACTTC. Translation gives CASSLDGISYEQYF.